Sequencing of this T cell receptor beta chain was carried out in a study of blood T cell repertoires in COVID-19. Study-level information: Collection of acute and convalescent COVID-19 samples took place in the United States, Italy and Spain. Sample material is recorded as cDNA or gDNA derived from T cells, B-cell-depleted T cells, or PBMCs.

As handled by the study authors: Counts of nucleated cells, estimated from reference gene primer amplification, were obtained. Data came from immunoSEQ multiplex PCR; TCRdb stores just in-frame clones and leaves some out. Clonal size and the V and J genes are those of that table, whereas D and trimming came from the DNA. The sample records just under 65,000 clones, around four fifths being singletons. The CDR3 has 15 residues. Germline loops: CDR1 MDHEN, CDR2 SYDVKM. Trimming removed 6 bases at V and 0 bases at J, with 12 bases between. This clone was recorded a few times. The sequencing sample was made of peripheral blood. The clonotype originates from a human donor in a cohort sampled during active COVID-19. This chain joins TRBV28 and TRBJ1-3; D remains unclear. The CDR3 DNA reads TGTGCCAGCAGCCTCGAGGCAAACTCTGGAAACACCATATATTTT. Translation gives CASSLEANSGNTIYF.